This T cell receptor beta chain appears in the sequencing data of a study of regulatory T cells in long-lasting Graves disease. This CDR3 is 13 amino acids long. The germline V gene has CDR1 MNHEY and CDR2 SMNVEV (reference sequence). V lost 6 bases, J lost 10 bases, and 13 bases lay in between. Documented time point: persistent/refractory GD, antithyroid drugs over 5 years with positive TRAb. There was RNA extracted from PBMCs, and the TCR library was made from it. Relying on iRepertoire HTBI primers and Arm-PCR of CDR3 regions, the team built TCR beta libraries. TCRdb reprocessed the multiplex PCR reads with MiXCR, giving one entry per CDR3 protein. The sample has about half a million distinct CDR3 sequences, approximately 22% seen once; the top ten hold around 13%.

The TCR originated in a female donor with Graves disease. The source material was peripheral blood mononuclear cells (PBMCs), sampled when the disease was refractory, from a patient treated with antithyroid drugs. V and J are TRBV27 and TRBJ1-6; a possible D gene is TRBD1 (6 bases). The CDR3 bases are TGTGCCAGCAGGGCCAGGGGTGGGTCACCCCTCCACTTT. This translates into CASRARGGSPLHF.